Listed here are 4 T cell receptor beta chains from one sample, sequenced in a study of beta chain features in type 1 diabetes. Study conclusions and caveats: There was a moderate but significant shortening of TCRB CDR3s in all four CD4+ subsets of Type 1 diabetes patients.

The authors reverse transcribed all of the isolated RNA, so sequencing captured expressed TCRB transcripts. Profiling relied on immunoSEQ multiplex PCR, and the TCRdb table lists in-frame clones only, not all of them. The sample has about 160,000 clones, around 8.3% seen once. Antigens of these TCRs are unknown. Specimen: central memory CD4+ T cells from blood. Receptors originate from a woman aged 18-29 years with type 1 diabetes.

In this sample, this clone turned up a few times. The chain couples TRBV5-1 to TRBJ2-7; D ambiguous. The germline gives CDR1 SGHRS, CDR2 YFSETQ. The V end was cut by 0 bases, the J end by 3 bases, with 7 bases between. The CDR3 loop spans 13 amino acids. The CDR3 region is CASSLEGGYEQYF. The CDR3 DNA reads as TGCGCCAGCAGCTTGGAAGGCGGCTACGAGCAGTACTTC.

This clone was found a few times. The chain employs TRBV27 and TRBJ2-6, with D unclear. CDR3 length equals 13 residues. V gave up 7 bases and J gave up 2 bases, with 6 bases separating them. CDR1 is MNHEY and CDR2 is SMNVEV in the germline V gene (reference sequence). The CDR3 reads CASTPAGANVLTF. DNA of the CDR3: TGTGCCAGCACTCCTGCTGGGGCCAACGTCCTGACTTTC.

This clone was seen more than once but under ten times. The rearrangement joins TRBV6-5 to TRBJ2-2, with D perhaps matching TRBD1 (6 bases). The V end lost 6 bases, the J end lost 4 bases, and 15 bases lay between the germline ends. Germline lookup yields CDR1 MNHEY and CDR2 SVGAGI. The CDR3 contains 15 residues. For the CDR3, the DNA is TGTGCCAGCAGGATACAGGGTCGGGGCACCGGGGAGCTGTTTTTT. Translated: CASRIQGRGTGELFF.

Ten or more counts support this clone. The J gene is TRBJ1-3, the V gene TRBV10-3; D ambiguous. CDR1 and CDR2 from the germline V gene are ENHRY and SYGVKD. The V and J ends lost 7 bases and 0 bases respectively, with 7 bases between them. This CDR3 spans 13 amino acids. CDR3 sequence reads: CAITLGSGNTIYF. CDR3 sequence (DNA): TGTGCCATCACCCTAGGCTCTGGAAACACCATATATTTT.